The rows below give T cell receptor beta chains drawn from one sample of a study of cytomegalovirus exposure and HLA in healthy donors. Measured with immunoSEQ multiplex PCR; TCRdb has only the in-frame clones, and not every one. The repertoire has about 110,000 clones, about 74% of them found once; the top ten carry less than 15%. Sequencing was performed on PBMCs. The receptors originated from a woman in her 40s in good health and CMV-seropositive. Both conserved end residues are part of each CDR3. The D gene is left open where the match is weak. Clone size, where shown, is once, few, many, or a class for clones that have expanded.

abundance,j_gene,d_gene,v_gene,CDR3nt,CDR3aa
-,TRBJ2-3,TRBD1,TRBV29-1,TGCAGCGTCGCCCAGGGGGTGGGCACAGATACGCAGTATTTT,CSVAQGVGTDTQYF
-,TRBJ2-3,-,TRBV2,TGTGCCAGCAGTGTTTCGGGTGCTAGCACAGATACGCAGTATTTT,CASSVSGASTDTQYF
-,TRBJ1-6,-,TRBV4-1,TGCGCCAGCACCAACCCCGCCCGGAATTCACCCCTCCACTTT,CASTNPARNSPLHF
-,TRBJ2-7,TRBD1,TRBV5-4,TGTGCCAGCAGCCGAGGGACAGGGGAGGGCCGGGAGCAGTACTTC,CASSRGTGEGREQYF
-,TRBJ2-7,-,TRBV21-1,TGTGCCAGCTGTATGGGGGGGCACGAGCAGTACTTC,CASCMGGHEQYF
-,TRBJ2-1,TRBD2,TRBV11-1,TGTGCCAGCAGCTTTAGAAGCGGGGGGGCCGAACCGTTCTTC,CASSFRSGGAEPFF
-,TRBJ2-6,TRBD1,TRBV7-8,TGTGCCAGCAGCAAACAGGGGCCTGGGGCCAACGTCCTGACTTTC,CASSKQGPGANVLTF
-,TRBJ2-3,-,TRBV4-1,TGCGCCAGCAGCTCCTTTGGGGCAGAGACAACAGATACGCAGTATTTT,CASSSFGAETTDTQYF
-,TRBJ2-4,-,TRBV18,TGTGCCAGCTCACCCATTTCGAACAGGATCGAGATAGGCTCCAAAAACATTCAGTACTTC,CASSPISNRIEIGSKNIQYF
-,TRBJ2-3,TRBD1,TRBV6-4,TGTGCCAGCAGTGAACAGGGGGCTCCCACAGATACGCAGTATTTT,CASSEQGAPTDTQYF
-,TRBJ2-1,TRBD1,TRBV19,TGTGCCAGTAGGGGACAGGGAGTCTACAATGAGCAGTTCTTC,CASRGQGVYNEQFF
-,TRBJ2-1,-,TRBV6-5,TGTGCCAGCAGTTACTCCCCGGGTGCTGGAGACAATGAGCAGTTCTTC,CASSYSPGAGDNEQFF
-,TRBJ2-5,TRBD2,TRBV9,TGTGCCAGCAGCGACGGAGGACTAGCGGGGTTAGAGACCCAGTACTTC,CASSDGGLAGLETQYF
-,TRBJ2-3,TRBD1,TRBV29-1,TGCAGCGTCCCGGGACAGGGGACAGATACGCAGTATTTT,CSVPGQGTDTQYF
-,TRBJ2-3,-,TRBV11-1,TGTGCCAGCAGCCTCAGCGGCACAGATACGCAGTATTTT,CASSLSGTDTQYF
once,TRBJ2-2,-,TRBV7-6,TGTGCCAGCAGCCTGGATGGGGCCACCGGGGAGCTGTTTTTT,CASSLDGATGELFF
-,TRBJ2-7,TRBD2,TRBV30,TGTGCCTGGGGCAGCGGGGGGGCCCGAGTGTGGGAGCAGTACTTC,CAWGSGGARVWEQYF
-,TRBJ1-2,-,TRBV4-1,TGCGCCAGCAGCCAAGCGGTTGGTTTAGCTAACTATGGCTACACCTTC,CASSQAVGLANYGYTF
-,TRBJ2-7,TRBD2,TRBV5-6,TGTGCCAGCAGCCCCTGGGGGGGAAACTACGAGCAGTACTTC,CASSPWGGNYEQYF
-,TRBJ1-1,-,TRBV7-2,TGTGCCAGCAGCTTCGATAGAGGTTCCAAAGCTTTCTTT,CASSFDRGSKAFF
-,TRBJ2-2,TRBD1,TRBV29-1,TGCAGCGTCCGGACAGGGGAGAACACCGGGGAGCTGTTTTTT,CSVRTGENTGELFF
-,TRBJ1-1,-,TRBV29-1,TGCAGCGTTGCACAGGCGAACACTGAAGCTTTCTTT,CSVAQANTEAFF